A single sample gave rise to the 25 T cell receptor beta chains below, sequenced in a study of shared clonotypes between healthy human individuals. Clones were sequenced by immunoSEQ multiplex PCR, and TCRdb holds only the in-frame ones, with some missing. Of under 600,000 clones listed, more than 95% are singletons. Material: naive CD4+ T cells sorted from blood. Indicated subset: CD45RA+ positively selected. Every receptor here comes from a woman in her twenties or thirties in good health.

V and J are TRBV6-1 and TRBJ1-2; perhaps TRBD1 as D (5 bases). Germline V lookup: CDR1 MNHNS, CDR2 SASEGT. The CDR3 totals 14 residues. Trimming removed 2 bases from V and 4 bases from J, with 11 bases in between. The DNA of the CDR3 is TGTGCCAGCAGTGAAAGGGGTTCGAGCTATGGCTACACCTTC. Protein: CASSERGSSYGYTF.

The chain has TRBV28 and TRBJ2-6; 8 nucleotides align to TRBD2. CDR3 length: 18 amino acids. Per germline, CDR1 MDHEN and CDR2 SYDVKM. The CDR3 here is CAAGGERELFSGANVLTF. The CDR3 DNA reads TGTGCGGCCGGGGGCGAGCGGGAGTTGTTCTCTGGGGCCAACGTCCTGACTTTC.

Remarks on this clone: The sample carries other DNA sequences with the same CDR3. V is TRBV7-8 and J is TRBJ1-5, with D uncertain. This CDR3 is built from 13 residues. CDR1 and CDR2 from the germline V gene are SGHVS and FQNEAQ. Deletions cut 0 bases from V and 5 bases from J, with 5 bases between. CDR3 amino acids: CASSLAGDQPQHF. The CDR3 DNA follows: TGTGCCAGCAGCTTAGCCGGGGATCAGCCCCAGCATTTT.

This clone occurred a few times. This chain links TRBV10-3 with TRBJ1-2; 7 bases map to TRBD1. The germline CDR1 and CDR2 sequences are ENHRY and SYGVKD. This CDR3 spans 14 amino acids. Losses at the gene ends were 5 bases for V and 0 bases for J; bases not matched to a gene: 3. In nucleotides, the CDR3 is TGTGCCATCAGTCCGGGACAGCCTAACTATGGCTACACCTTC. Amino acids: CAISPGQPNYGYTF.

The chain combines TRBV7-9 with TRBJ1-1; D uncertain. The germline gives CDR1 SEHNR, CDR2 FQNEAQ (reference sequence). This CDR3 is built from 13 residues. The V end was cut by 3 bases, the J end by 4 bases, with 9 bases between. This chain's CDR3 is CASSFRTGTEAFF. The CDR3 DNA is TGTGCCAGCAGCTTTAGAACGGGCACTGAAGCTTTCTTT.

The chain employs TRBV28 and TRBJ2-6; possible D gene TRBD2, 5 bases. The CDR3 has 17 residues. Trimming left V 8 bases short and J 1 base short, with 18 bases between. Germline assignment: CDR1 MDHEN and CDR2 SYDVKM. The DNA for the CDR3 is TGTGCCAGCGCGACGGGCGGGCGAGTTTCTGGGGCCAACGTCCTGACTTTC. This translates into CASATGGRVSGANVLTF.

The chain has TRBV28 and TRBJ1-2; D call uncertain. CDR1 and CDR2 from the germline V gene are MDHEN and SYDVKM. V lost 5 bases, J lost 8 bases, and 12 bases lay in between. The CDR3 covers 12 residues. CDR3: CASSLGPQGYTF. DNA for the CDR3: TGTGCCAGCAGTCTGGGCCCGCAGGGCTACACCTTC.

The chain carries TRBV27 and TRBJ1-5, with a possible D match to TRBD1 (6 bases). Germline lookup yields CDR1 MNHEY and CDR2 SMNVEV (reference sequence). CDR3 length: 14 amino acids. V lost 5 bases to trimming and J lost 4 bases, with 12 bases between them. CDR3 DNA sequence: TGTGCCAGCAGTCCGACAGGACCGAATCAGCCCCAGCATTTT. It specifies CASSPTGPNQPQHF.

This clone was detected only once. The chain is built from TRBV28 and TRBJ2-3; TRBD1 aligns across 7 bases. The CDR3 runs 19 residues. With 2 bases clipped from V and 5 bases from J, the junction kept 19 bases outside the gene matches. CDR1 and CDR2 from the germline V gene are MDHEN and SYDVKM. The DNA for the CDR3 is TGTGCCAGCAGTTTAGAGAGGGGACAGATCGGCGGTGTCGTAGATACGCAGTATTTT. Translating gives CASSLERGQIGGVVDTQYF.

This chain uses TRBV28 with TRBJ1-4; D unclear. The CDR3 sequence is 16 residues long. Per the germline V gene, CDR1 is MDHEN and CDR2 is SYDVKM. Trimming shortened V by 6 bases and J by 4 bases, and 18 bases separated the two germline ends. CDR3 in amino acids: CASRLHDGGLNEKLFF. The DNA for the CDR3 is TGTGCCAGCAGACTTCATGACGGAGGCCTTAATGAAAAACTGTTTTTT. The full variable domain, rest sourced from reference TRBV28 and TRBJ1-4, is DVKVTQSSRYLVKRTGEKVFLECVQDMDHENMFWYRQDPGLGLRLIYFSYDVKMKEKGDIPEGYSVSREKKERFSLILESASTNQTSMYLCASRLHDGGLNEKLFFGSGTQLSVL.

This chain links TRBV18 with TRBJ1-5; the D gene is possibly TRBD1 (6 bases). CDR1 is KGHSH, CDR2 LQKENI, per germline. V was trimmed by 4 bases and J by 0 bases, leaving 7 bases between them. This CDR3 has 14 amino acids. CDR3 nucleotide sequence: TGTGCCAGCTCACTCAGGGGTAGCAATCAGCCCCAGCATTTT. The encoded protein is CASSLRGSNQPQHF.

The chain employs TRBV18 and TRBJ2-7; no reliable D call. Germline CDR1 KGHSH, CDR2 LQKENI. The CDR3 has 13 residues. V was pared by 4 bases and J by 3 bases, with 10 bases between. CDR3 coding DNA: TGTGCCAGCTCACGATCCGATCACTACGAGCAGTACTTC. This codes for CASSRSDHYEQYF.

The V and J genes are TRBV4-2 and TRBJ1-3; 10 bases agree with TRBD1. CDR3 size: 14 residues. The V and J ends lost 6 bases and 9 bases, in that order; junction bases with no gene match: 8. Germline values: CDR1 LGHNA, CDR2 YNFKEQ. The CDR3 sequence is CASRPDRGKTTIYF. Here the CDR3 DNA reads TGTGCCAGCAGACCGGACAGGGGGAAGACCACCATATATTTT.

In its sample, this clone was seen once. The chain links TRBV7-8 to TRBJ2-4; tentatively, D is TRBD2 (7 bases). The germline CDR1 and CDR2 sequences are SGHVS and FQNEAQ. The CDR3 has 17 residues. V was trimmed by 4 bases and J by 6 bases, leaving 22 bases between them. CDR3 in DNA: TGTGCCAGCAGCTCCTGGCCTAGGGGGGGATTTGGAAACATTCAGTACTTC. Translated: CASSSWPRGGFGNIQYF.

This clone was found once. This chain links TRBV5-1 with TRBJ2-3, with D maybe TRBD2 (5 bases). CDR3 length: 16 amino acids. The germline V gene encodes CDR1 SGHRS and CDR2 YFSETQ. Trimming pared 1 base from V and 0 bases from J, leaving 12 bases between. CDR3 coding DNA: TGCGCCAGCAGCTTGCGGTTGGCGGGTAGCACAGATACGCAGTATTTT. Translation gives CASSLRLAGSTDTQYF.

This sequence joins TRBV28 and TRBJ2-7; 9 bases line up with TRBD2. The J segment lost 4 bases and the V segment lost 6 bases, leaving 10 bases of the junction unmatched. The CDR3 is 15 residues long. Germline CDR1 reads MDHEN; CDR2 reads SYDVKM. CDR3: CASRESGRKGYEQYF. CDR3 DNA sequence: TGTGCCAGCAGGGAAAGCGGGAGGAAGGGGTACGAGCAGTACTTC.

The genes are TRBV6-1 and TRBJ2-7, with TRBD1 matching 7 bases. The CDR3 consists of 14 residues. In germline, CDR1 is MNHNS, CDR2 SASEGT. The trim removed 8 bases at V and 0 bases at J, leaving 7 bases unmatched. The CDR3 bases are TGTGCCAGCCTCAGGGGGTTTAGCTCCTACGAGCAGTACTTC. It encodes CASLRGFSSYEQYF.

The chain joins TRBV28 to TRBJ1-4; D is uncertain. This CDR3 is 12 amino acids long. Trimming stripped 4 bases from V and 7 bases from J, with 7 bases between. From germline, CDR1 is MDHEN and CDR2 SYDVKM. CDR3 DNA: TGTGCCAGCAGTTATCTCAGTGAAAAACTGTTTTTT. This codes for CASSYLSEKLFF.

The chain recombines TRBV5-4 with TRBJ1-1; no firm D call. The germline V gene has CDR1 SGHNT and CDR2 YYREEE (reference sequence). This CDR3 region has 14 residues. Between the trimmed V and J ends, which lost 4 bases and 1 base, there was a span of 11 bases. The CDR3 reads CASSTSHENTEAFF. DNA of the CDR3: TGTGCCAGCAGCACCTCCCACGAGAACACTGAAGCTTTCTTT.

V gene TRBV6-5 combines with J gene TRBJ2-7; D not resolved. V was pared by 0 bases and J by 3 bases, with 12 bases between. The CDR3 covers 15 residues. Germline lookup yields CDR1 MNHEY and CDR2 SVGAGI. The CDR3 nucleotides read TGTGCCAGCAGTTACTCCGGACGAACGAACTACGAGCAGTACTTC. Protein: CASSYSGRTNYEQYF.

This chain links TRBV7-9 with TRBJ1-2; D unresolved. Germline V gene data show CDR1 as SEHNR and CDR2 as FQNEAQ (reference sequence). Trimming removed 7 bases from V and 2 bases from J, with 11 bases in between. CDR3 size: 13 residues. CDR3 coding DNA: TGTGCCAGCACCCCGTCAGTCAACTATGGCTACACCTTC. Translated, it gives CASTPSVNYGYTF.

This clone was detected once. The chain carries TRBV11-2 and TRBJ2-2; possible D gene TRBD2, 5 bases. Trimming shortened V by 5 bases and J by 1 base, and 17 bases separated the two germline ends. Per the germline V gene, CDR1 is SGHAT and CDR2 is FQNNGV. The CDR3 consists of 17 residues. The CDR3 loop is CASSPAVGSVNTGELFF. DNA for the CDR3: TGTGCCAGCAGCCCAGCTGTAGGTAGCGTGAACACCGGGGAGCTGTTTTTT.

This rearrangement joins TRBV11-3 to TRBJ2-7, with TRBD2 matching 9 bases. The CDR3 loop spans 13 amino acids. Trimming cost V 3 bases and J 5 bases; bases outside gene matches: 2. The germline V gene has CDR1 SGHNT and CDR2 YENEEA. CDR3 DNA sequence: TGTGCCAGCAGCTTCCGCGGGAGGGACGAGCAGTACTTC. The encoded protein is CASSFRGRDEQYF.

V usage is TRBV18 and J usage is TRBJ1-5; 7 bases fit TRBD1. The ends lost 2 bases at V and 5 bases at J; junction bases unmatched: 6. CDR1 KGHSH and CDR2 LQKENI come from the germline V gene. The CDR3 length is 15 residues. The DNA of the CDR3 is TGTGCCAGCTCACCAGGAGGGGGCGAATATCAGCCCCAGCATTTT. Protein sequence: CASSPGGGEYQPQHF.

The CDR3 spells CASSIAGFGYTF. CDR3 in DNA: TGTGCCAGTAGTATAGCGGGGTTTGGCTACACCTTC. The V call is TRBV19, the J call TRBJ1-2; D remains unclear. Germline V gene lookup returns CDR1 LNHDA and CDR2 SQIVND (reference sequence). This CDR3 has 12 amino acids. Trimming pared 1 base from V and 7 bases from J, leaving 7 bases between.